The rows below give T cell receptor beta chains drawn from one sample of a study of regulatory T cells in long-lasting Graves disease. TCRdb ran MiXCR on the multiplex PCR reads and lists one entry per CDR3 protein. The table shows roughly 400,000 distinct CDR3 sequences, with 15% occurring only once. These data also featured in a second study, about T cells in Graves' hyperthyroidism and ophthalmopathy.

This sample comprised peripheral blood mononuclear cells (PBMCs), obtained at new diagnosis, from a patient treated with antithyroid drugs. Receptors originate from a woman in her 40s with Graves disease. The CDR3 runs from the conserved cysteine through the conserved F or W. Each record gives: J gene, D gene, CDR3 length, clone size, V gene, CDR3 protein, CDR3 DNA. D genes are given only for firm matches. Part of the rows lack a size; the others show once, few, many or a class for expanded clones.

>TRBJ2-1|.|13|many|TRBV20-1
CSARDPGYNEQFF
TGCAGTGCTAGAGATCCTGGCTACAATGAGCAGTTCTTC
>TRBJ1-3|.|14|.|TRBV28
CASSSRGPRNTIYF
TGTGCCAGCAGTTCCCGGGGGCCGCGGAACACCATATATTTT
>TRBJ2-1|TRBD2|15|.|TRBV10-3
CAISDNQRDYNEQFF
TGTGCCATCAGTGATAACCAGCGGGACTACAATGAGCAGTTCTTC
>TRBJ2-6|.|14|.|TRBV7-6
CASSYRSGANVLTF
TGTGCCAGCAGCTACCGTTCTGGGGCCAACGTCCTGACTTTC
>TRBJ1-1|.|14|.|TRBV14
CASSQGTAYTEAFF
TGTGCCAGCAGCCAAGGGACGGCGTACACTGAAGCTTTCTTT
>TRBJ1-6|.|15|few|TRBV12-5
CASGPSAGSNSPLHF
TGTGCTAGTGGTCCTTCGGCAGGGTCCAATTCACCCCTCCACTTT
>TRBJ2-3|TRBD1|15|.|TRBV19
CASSIRQDRADTQYF
TGTGCCAGTAGTATAAGGCAGGACAGGGCAGATACGCAGTATTTT
>TRBJ2-3|.|16|many|TRBV24-1
CATSETGRRGTDTQYF
TGTGCCACCAGCGAGACGGGGAGAAGAGGCACAGATACGCAGTATTTT
>TRBJ2-3|TRBD1|14|few|TRBV6-2/TRBV6-3
CASRWTGGTDTQYF
TGTGCCAGCAGATGGACAGGGGGTACAGATACGCAGTATTTT
>TRBJ2-2|TRBD1|13|few|TRBV29-1
CSVRQGGTGELFF
TGCAGCGTCCGACAGGGCGGCACCGGGGAGCTGTTTTTT
>TRBJ2-3|.|16|.|TRBV28
CASSSLSKTSTDTQYF
TGTGCCAGCAGTTCTCTAAGCAAAACCAGCACAGATACGCAGTATTTT
>TRBJ2-7|TRBD2|15|many|TRBV7-9
CASSHTTSGTYEQYF
TGTGCCAGCAGCCATACGACTAGCGGCACCTACGAGCAGTACTTC
>TRBJ2-1|.|15|many|TRBV20-1
CSAIFLAGEGNEQFF
TGCAGTGCTATTTTTCTAGCAGGAGAGGGGAATGAGCAGTTCTTC
>TRBJ1-2|TRBD1|19|many|TRBV2
CASSRPLGGQKASSYGYTF
TGTGCCAGCAGTCGGCCCTTAGGGGGACAGAAAGCTTCGAGCTATGGCTACACCTTC
>TRBJ2-2|TRBD1|16|.|TRBV3-1
CASSQGQGANTGELFF
TGTGCCAGCAGCCAAGGACAGGGGGCGAACACCGGGGAGCTGTTTTTT
>TRBJ2-1|.|15|many|TRBV18
CASSPAGRSYNEQFF
TGTGCCAGCTCCCCGGCGGGCCGCTCCTACAATGAGCAGTTCTTC
>TRBJ2-3|.|16|many|TRBV7-2
CASSLGVYGNTDTQYF
TGTGCCAGCAGCTTAGGGGTCTACGGGAACACAGATACGCAGTATTTT
>TRBJ2-7|.|14|.|TRBV5-5
CASSFLTGTYEQYF
TGTGCCAGCAGCTTTCTAACAGGGACCTACGAGCAGTACTTC
>TRBJ2-7|.|14|few|TRBV20-1
CSAREAGPSYEQYF
TGCAGTGCTAGAGAAGCAGGACCCTCATACGAGCAGTACTTC
>TRBJ2-2|.|14|many|TRBV27
CATSTNNGAGELFF
TGTGCCACCTCGACCAACAATGGGGCCGGGGAGCTGTTTTTT
>TRBJ1-1|.|12|many|TRBV12-3/TRBV12-4
CASTSGATEAFF
TGTGCCAGCACCTCGGGAGCCACTGAAGCTTTCTTT
>TRBJ2-1|.|14|many|TRBV2
CASSASEVYNEQFF
TGTGCCAGTTCCGCTTCAGAGGTTTACAATGAGCAGTTCTTC
>TRBJ1-2|.|13|many|TRBV11-2
CASSILGGYGYTF
TGTGCCAGCAGCATCCTAGGGGGCTATGGCTACACCTTC
>TRBJ1-5|.|15|many|TRBV12-5
CASGPPWGGNQPQHF
TGTGCTAGTGGTCCACCTTGGGGAGGCAATCAGCCCCAGCATTTT
>TRBJ2-1|.|12|many|TRBV28
CASSIGNNEQFF
TGTGCCAGCAGTATCGGGAACAATGAGCAGTTCTTC
>TRBJ2-1|TRBD2|14|.|TRBV7-9
CASSPGLAGVAVFF
TGTGCCAGCAGCCCAGGACTAGCGGGAGTGGCTGTCTTCTTC
>TRBJ2-2|TRBD2|17|few|TRBV27
CASSPRGGTKNTGELFF
TGTGCCAGCAGTCCCCGGGGGGGAACTAAGAACACCGGGGAGCTGTTTTTT
>TRBJ1-3|.|14|many|TRBV19
CASIPGPTGNTIYF
TGTGCCAGCATTCCCGGCCCGACGGGAAACACCATATATTTT
>TRBJ2-3|.|12|.|TRBV3-1
CASSQHADTQYF
TGTGCCAGCAGCCAACACGCAGATACGCAGTATTTT